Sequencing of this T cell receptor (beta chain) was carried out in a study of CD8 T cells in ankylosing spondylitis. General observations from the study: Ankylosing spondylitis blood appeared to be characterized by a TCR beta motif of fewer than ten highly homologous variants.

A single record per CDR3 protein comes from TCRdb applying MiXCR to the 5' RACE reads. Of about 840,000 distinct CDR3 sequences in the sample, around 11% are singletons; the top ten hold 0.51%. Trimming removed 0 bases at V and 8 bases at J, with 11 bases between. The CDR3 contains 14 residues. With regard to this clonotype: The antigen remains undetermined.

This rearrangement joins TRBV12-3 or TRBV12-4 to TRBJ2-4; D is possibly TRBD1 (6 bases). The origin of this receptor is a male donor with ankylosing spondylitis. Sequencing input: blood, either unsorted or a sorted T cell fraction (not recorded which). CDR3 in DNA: TGTGCCAGCAGTTTAGCCGGGACAAAGGACATTCAGTACTTC. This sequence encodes CASSLAGTKDIQYF.